This T cell receptor beta chain was captured in a study of OX40 agonist ivuxolimab in advanced cancers. Study summary: The group had a mean age of approximately 60 years, ranged from 23 to 79, and was approximately 81% male. Partial responses were seen in three patients, one with hepatocellular carcinoma and two with cutaneous melanoma. Study-wide results and limits: Partial responders dosed at 0.1-3.0 mg/kg displayed clonal expansion ranking among the lowest.

Germline CDR1 and CDR2: SGHTA and FQGTGA. Trimming left V 3 bases short and J 7 bases short, with 13 bases between. The length of the CDR3 is 15 residues. Worth noting for this clone: As yet, its antigen is unknown.

TCRdb's table, derived via immunoSEQ multiplex PCR, lists solely in-frame clones and lacks some. The sample holds tens of thousands of clones, around 86% seen once. This TCR derives from an adult with an advanced solid tumor such as melanoma, head and neck, liver or kidney cancer. This chain links TRBV7-3 with TRBJ1-6; D remains unclear. This specimen consisted of CD4+ or CD8+ T cells sorted from blood, obtained in a trial of the OX40 agonist ivuxolimab. The CDR3 nucleotides read TGTGCCAGCAGCTTGTCTTCCAGGATAAATTCACCCCTCCACTTT. It codes for CASSLSSRINSPLHF.